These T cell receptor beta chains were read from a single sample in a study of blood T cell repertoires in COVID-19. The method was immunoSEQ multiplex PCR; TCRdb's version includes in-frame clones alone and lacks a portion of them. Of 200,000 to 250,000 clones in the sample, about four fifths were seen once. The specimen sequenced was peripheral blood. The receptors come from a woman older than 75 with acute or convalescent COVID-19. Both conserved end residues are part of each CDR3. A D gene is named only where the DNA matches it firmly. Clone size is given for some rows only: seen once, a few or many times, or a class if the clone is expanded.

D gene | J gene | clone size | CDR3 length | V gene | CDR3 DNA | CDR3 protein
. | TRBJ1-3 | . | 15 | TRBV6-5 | TGTGCCAGCAGTTACTCCAGGGCTGGAGGAAACACCATATATTTT | CASSYSRAGGNTIYF
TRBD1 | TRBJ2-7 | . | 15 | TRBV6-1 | TGTGCCAGCAGTGAAGGACAGGGTTACTCCTACGAGCAGTACTTC | CASSEGQGYSYEQYF
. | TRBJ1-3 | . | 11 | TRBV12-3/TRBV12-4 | TGTGCCAGCAGCCGGGGTCCAATCGTATATTTT | CASSRGPIVYF
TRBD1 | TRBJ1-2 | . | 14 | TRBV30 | TGTGCCTGGAGTGTCGGGACAGCCGGAGTAGGCTACACCTTC | CAWSVGTAGVGYTF
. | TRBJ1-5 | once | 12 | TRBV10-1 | TGCGCCAGCAATCGAGTATTTCAGCCCCAGCATTTT | CASNRVFQPQHF
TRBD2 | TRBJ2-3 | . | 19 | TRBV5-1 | TGCGCCAGCAGCCCACAGCCACTAGCGGGGGGGCCCCCCACAGATACGCAGTATTTT | CASSPQPLAGGPPTDTQYF
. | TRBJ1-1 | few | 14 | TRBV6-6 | TGTGCCAGCAGTTACCCCGGGGTGAACACTGAAGCTTTCTTT | CASSYPGVNTEAFF
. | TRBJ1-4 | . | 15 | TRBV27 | TGTGCCAGCAGTTTATCTTATGGAGGGGACGAAAAACTGTTTTTT | CASSLSYGGDEKLFF
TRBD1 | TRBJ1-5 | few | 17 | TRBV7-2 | TGTGCCAGCAGCTCGACAGGGTGGGGGATTAGCAATCAGCCCCAGCATTTT | CASSSTGWGISNQPQHF
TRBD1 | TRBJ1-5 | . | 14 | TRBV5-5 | TGTGCCAGCAGCCGGGACAGCTCCAATCAGCCCCAGCATTTT | CASSRDSSNQPQHF
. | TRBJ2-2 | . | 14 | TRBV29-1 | TGCAGCGTTGAGACAGGCTTAAACACCGGGGAGCTGTTTTTT | CSVETGLNTGELFF
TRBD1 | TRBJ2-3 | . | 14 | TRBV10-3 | TGTGCCATCAACATGGACAGGGCCACAGATACGCAGTATTTT | CAINMDRATDTQYF
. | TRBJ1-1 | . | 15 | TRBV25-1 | TGTGCCAGCAGTCACGGGGGACGGGTGAACACTGAAGCTTTCTTT | CASSHGGRVNTEAFF
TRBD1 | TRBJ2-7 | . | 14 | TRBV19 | TGTGCCACTGAAGACAGGGGAAAAACCTACGAGCAGTACTTC | CATEDRGKTYEQYF
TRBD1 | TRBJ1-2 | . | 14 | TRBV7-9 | TGTGCCAGCAGCTTAGGACAGGGGAACTATGGCTACACCTTC | CASSLGQGNYGYTF
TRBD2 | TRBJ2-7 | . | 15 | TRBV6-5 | TGTGCCAGCACCCTTCGACAGCGGGGGGGCCACGAGCAGTACTTC | CASTLRQRGGHEQYF